The T cell receptor beta chain described here comes from a study of PD-L1 blockade in urothelial cancer. The diagnosis in patients was locally advanced or metastatic urothelial carcinoma. Profiled with immunoSEQ multiplex PCR; TCRdb holds only in-frame clones, not every one. The sample includes roughly 40,000 clones, roughly 77% of them seen just once. Germline V CDR1 and CDR2: SQVTM, ANQGSEA. Trimming took off 7 bases at V and 2 bases at J, with 14 bases between the two ends. The CDR3 covers 14 residues. V usage is TRBV29-1 and J usage is TRBJ2-2; D is perhaps TRBD1 (6 bases). This TCR came from a man aged 65 to 79 with urothelial cancer. The sequenced sample was PBMCs, obtained around atezolizumab (anti-PD-L1) treatment. The CDR3 spells CSAGDGSNTGELFF. The CDR3, as DNA: TGCAGCGCAGGGGACGGGTCTAACACCGGGGAGCTGTTTTTT.